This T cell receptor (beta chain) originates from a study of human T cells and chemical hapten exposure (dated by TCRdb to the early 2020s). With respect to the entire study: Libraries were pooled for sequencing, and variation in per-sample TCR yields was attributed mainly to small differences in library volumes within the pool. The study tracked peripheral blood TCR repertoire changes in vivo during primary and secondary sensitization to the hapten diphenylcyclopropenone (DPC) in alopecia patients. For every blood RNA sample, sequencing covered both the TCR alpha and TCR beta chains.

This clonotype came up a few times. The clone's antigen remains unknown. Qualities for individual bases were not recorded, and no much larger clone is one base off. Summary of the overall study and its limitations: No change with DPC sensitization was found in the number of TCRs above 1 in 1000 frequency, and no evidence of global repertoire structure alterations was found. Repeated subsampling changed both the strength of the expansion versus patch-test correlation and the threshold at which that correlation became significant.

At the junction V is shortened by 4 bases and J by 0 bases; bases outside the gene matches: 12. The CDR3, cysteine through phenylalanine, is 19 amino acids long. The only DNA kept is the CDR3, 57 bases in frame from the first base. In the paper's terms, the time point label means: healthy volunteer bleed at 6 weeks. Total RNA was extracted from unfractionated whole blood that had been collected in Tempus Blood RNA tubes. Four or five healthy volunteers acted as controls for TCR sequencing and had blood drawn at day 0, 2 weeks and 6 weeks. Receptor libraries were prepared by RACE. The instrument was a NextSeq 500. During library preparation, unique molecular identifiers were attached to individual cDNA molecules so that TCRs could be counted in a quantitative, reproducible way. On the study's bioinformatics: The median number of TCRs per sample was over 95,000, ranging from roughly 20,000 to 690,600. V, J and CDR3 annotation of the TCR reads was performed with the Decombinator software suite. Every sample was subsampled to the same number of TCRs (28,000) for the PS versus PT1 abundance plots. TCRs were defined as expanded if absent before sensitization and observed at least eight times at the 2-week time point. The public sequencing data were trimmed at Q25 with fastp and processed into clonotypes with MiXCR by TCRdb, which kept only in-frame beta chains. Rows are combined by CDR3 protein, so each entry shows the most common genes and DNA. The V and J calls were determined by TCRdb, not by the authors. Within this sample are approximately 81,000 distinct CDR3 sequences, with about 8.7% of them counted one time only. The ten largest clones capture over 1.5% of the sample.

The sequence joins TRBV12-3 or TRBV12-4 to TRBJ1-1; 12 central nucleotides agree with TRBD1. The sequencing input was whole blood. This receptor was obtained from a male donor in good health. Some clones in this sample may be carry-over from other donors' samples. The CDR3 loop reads CASSSPPRDRGQMNTEAFF. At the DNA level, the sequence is TGTGCCAGCAGTTCCCCCCCCCGGGACAGGGGGCAAATGAACACTGAAGCTTTCTTT.